The source of this T cell receptor (beta chain) is a study of blood T cell repertoires in COVID-19. Study at large: Donors in the United States, Italy and Spain gave samples during acute or convalescent COVID-19. T cells, B-cell-depleted T cells, or PBMCs supplied cDNA or gDNA.

Categorization into cohorts depended on clinical history that participants reported. The protocol was immunoSEQ multiplex PCR, while the TCRdb copy is restricted to in-frame clones and leaves out a portion. Among 88,000 or so clones listed, 85% to 90% were seen once. Germline loops: CDR1 MRHNA, CDR2 SNTAGT. V was shortened by 2 bases and J by 8 bases, with 15 bases between the two germline ends. This CDR3 is built from 14 residues. V gene TRBV6-4 combines with J gene TRBJ1-2, with D hard to call. The sequencing input was PBMCs or T cells enriched from blood (not recorded which). The sequence was obtained from a woman aged 45-60 years with acute COVID-19. This CDR3 reads CASSDPQLRSGYTF. CDR3 nucleotides: TGTGCCAGCAGTGACCCCCAGCTAAGGAGCGGCTACACCTTC.